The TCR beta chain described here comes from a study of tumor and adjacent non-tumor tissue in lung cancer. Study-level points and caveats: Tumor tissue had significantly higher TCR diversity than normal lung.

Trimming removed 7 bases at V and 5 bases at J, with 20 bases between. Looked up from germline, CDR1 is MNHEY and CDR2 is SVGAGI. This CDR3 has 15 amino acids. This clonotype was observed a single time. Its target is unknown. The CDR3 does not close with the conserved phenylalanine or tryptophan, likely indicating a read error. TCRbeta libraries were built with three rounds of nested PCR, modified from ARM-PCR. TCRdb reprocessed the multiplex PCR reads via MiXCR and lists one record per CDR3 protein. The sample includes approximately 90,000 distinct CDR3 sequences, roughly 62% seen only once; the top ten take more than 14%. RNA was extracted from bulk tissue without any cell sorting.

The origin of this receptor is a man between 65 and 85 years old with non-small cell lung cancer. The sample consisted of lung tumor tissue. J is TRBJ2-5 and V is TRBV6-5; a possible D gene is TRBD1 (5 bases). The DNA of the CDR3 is TGTGCCAGCATATTAGACAGTCTATGGCGGGAGACCCAGTACCTC. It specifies CASILDSLWRETQYL.